This TCR beta chain originates from a study of CD4 and CD8 cells across lung adenocarcinoma regions. This CDR3 is built from 12 residues. V was trimmed by 6 bases and J by 7 bases, leaving 11 bases between them. In TCRdb, the PCR reads were re-called with MiXCR into one record per CDR3 protein. The repertoire consists of over 3,500 distinct CDR3 sequences, with about two thirds occurring once and the leading ten covering around 18%. Donors had localized lung adenocarcinoma, a non-small cell lung cancer. The specimen sequenced was CD8+ T cells from the margin of a lung tumor. This clonotype was sampled from a female donor with lung adenocarcinoma. The CD4 and CD8 labels of this study may be unreliable. J is TRBJ2-3 and V is TRBV12-3 or TRBV12-4, with unresolved D. CDR3 bases: TGTGCCAGCAGCCCGTTATCCTATACGCAGTATTTT. Translating gives CASSPLSYTQYF.